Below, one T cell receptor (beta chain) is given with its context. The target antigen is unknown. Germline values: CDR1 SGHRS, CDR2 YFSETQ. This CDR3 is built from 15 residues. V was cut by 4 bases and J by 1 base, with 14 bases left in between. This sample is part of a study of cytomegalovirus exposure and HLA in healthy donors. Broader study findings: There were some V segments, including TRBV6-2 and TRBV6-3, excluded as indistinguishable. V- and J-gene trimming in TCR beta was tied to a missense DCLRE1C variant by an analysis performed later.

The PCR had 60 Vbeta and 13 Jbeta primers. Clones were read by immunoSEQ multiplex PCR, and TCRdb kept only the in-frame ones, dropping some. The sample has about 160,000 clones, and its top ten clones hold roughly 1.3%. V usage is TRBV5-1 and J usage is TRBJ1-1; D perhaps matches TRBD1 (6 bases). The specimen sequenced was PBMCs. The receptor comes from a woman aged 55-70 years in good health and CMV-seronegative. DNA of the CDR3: TGCGCCAGCAGCGGAACCGAAGGGGGGAACACTGAAGCTTTCTTT. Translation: CASSGTEGGNTEAFF.